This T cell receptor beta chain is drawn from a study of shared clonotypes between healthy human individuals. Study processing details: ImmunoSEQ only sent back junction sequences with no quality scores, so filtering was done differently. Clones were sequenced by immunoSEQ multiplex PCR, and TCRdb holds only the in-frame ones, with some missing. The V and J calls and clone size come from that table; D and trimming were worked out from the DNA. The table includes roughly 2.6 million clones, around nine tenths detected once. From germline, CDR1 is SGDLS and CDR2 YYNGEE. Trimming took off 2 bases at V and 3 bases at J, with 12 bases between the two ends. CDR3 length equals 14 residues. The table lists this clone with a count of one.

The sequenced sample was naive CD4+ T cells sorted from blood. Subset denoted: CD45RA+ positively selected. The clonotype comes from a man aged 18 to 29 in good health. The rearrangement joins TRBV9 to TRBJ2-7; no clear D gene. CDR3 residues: CASSVGTGYYEQYF. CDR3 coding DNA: TGTGCCAGCAGCGTCGGAACTGGATACTACGAGCAGTACTTC.